This T cell receptor beta chain was recovered during a study of cytomegalovirus exposure and HLA in healthy donors. Study outcomes and limitations: Rarity marked most TCR sequences, yet some public TCRs occurred in many donors.

As regards this clone: Its target is not known.

Measured with immunoSEQ multiplex PCR; TCRdb has only the in-frame clones, and not every one. The data hold about 360,000 clones, with roughly 89% observed a single time. V lost 5 bases, J lost 0 bases, and 8 bases lay in between. In germline, CDR1 is LNHDA, CDR2 SQIVND (reference sequence). The CDR3 runs 13 residues. Input material: PBMCs. This receptor was obtained from a woman aged 18-29 years in good health and CMV-seronegative. J is TRBJ2-7 and V is TRBV19; perhaps TRBD1 as D (6 bases). The CDR3 is CASSLQGSYEQYF. The DNA for the CDR3 is TGTGCCAGTAGTTTACAGGGCTCCTACGAGCAGTACTTC.